What follows are 28 T cell receptor beta chains derived from one specimen sequenced in a study of human T cells and chemical hapten exposure. TCRdb analysed the RACE reads with MiXCR anew, one entry per CDR3 protein. The sample holds some 170,000 distinct CDR3 sequences, roughly a quarter seen once. Time point: patch test 3, about 24 weeks after DPC sensitization. Treatment here: therapeutic diphenylcyclopropenone sensitization with weekly scalp DPC. The sequenced sample was whole blood, obtained in connection with sensitization to the hapten diphenylcyclopropenone (DPC). These receptors were collected from a woman under 30 with alopecia areata. Some clones in this sample may be carry-over from other donors' samples.

This clonotype has just a few counts. The chain uses TRBV4-1 and TRBJ2-6; perhaps TRBD1 as D (5 bases). Germline CDR1 is MGHRA and CDR2 is YSYEKL. CDR3 size: 19 residues. V was pared by 0 bases and J by 4 bases, with 19 bases between. This chain's CDR3 is CASSQDFSRVSLGANVLTF. CDR3 bases: TGCGCCAGCAGCCAAGATTTCAGCAGGGTGAGCCTGGGGGCCAACGTCCTGACTTTC.

The rearrangement links TRBV5-1 to TRBJ1-6, with 7 bases matching TRBD1. This CDR3 is 15 amino acids long. Germline values: CDR1 SGHRS, CDR2 YFSETQ. With V trimmed by 5 bases and J by 9 bases, 11 bases remained unmatched. For the CDR3, the DNA is TGCGCCAGCAGTCCCGAGGGGGCCCGGACTTCACCCCTCCACTTT. It codes for CASSPEGARTSPLHF.

This clonotype was seen once. V usage is TRBV20-1 and J usage is TRBJ1-1, with D possibly TRBD1 on 6 matching bases. Germline CDR1 and CDR2: DFQATT and SNEGSKA (reference sequence). V was clipped by 0 bases and J by 5 bases, with 10 bases between them. This CDR3 is 13 amino acids long. The CDR3 nucleotides read TGCAGTGCTAGAGATCGGGGGGCTACTGAAGCTTTCTTT. Translated: CSARDRGATEAFF.

This clonotype appeared a single time. The genes are TRBV29-1 and TRBJ1-1; 8 bases line up with TRBD1. The CDR3 length is 13 residues. V lost 6 bases, J lost 1 base, and 4 bases stayed unmatched. The germline gives CDR1 SQVTM, CDR2 ANQGSEA. The CDR3 nucleotides are TGCAGCGTAGATGGACAGGGGAACACTGAAGCTTTCTTT. It translates to CSVDGQGNTEAFF.

Details on this clonotype: The junction and the germline gene differ at one end; a read error may be behind it. The rearrangement uses TRBV7-9 and TRBJ1-5; 7 nucleotides align to TRBD1. Germline assignment: CDR1 SEHNR and CDR2 FQNEAQ (reference sequence). This CDR3 has 15 amino acids. CDR3 sequence reads: CAGSAQGVGNQPQHF. CDR3 DNA: TGTGCCGGCAGCGCCCAGGGGGTTGGCAATCAGCCCCAGCATTTT.

The genes are TRBV29-1 and TRBJ2-1; 9 positions agree with TRBD1. CDR3 length: 13 residues. The junction had 10 bases not matched to a gene; V was cut back by 7 bases and J by 9 bases. In germline, CDR1 is SQVTM, CDR2 ANQGSEA. The CDR3 nucleotides read TGCAGCGGCGTACCACAGGGGGCGCGTGAGCAGTTCTTC. Its protein product is CSGVPQGAREQFF.

V usage is TRBV20-1 and J usage is TRBJ2-2; possible D gene TRBD2, 5 bases. The germline V gene has CDR1 DFQATT and CDR2 SNEGSKA (reference sequence). CDR3 length: 14 amino acids. V was trimmed by 2 bases and J by 5 bases, leaving 12 bases between them. The CDR3 loop reads CSARRWERTGELFF. CDR3 in DNA: TGCAGTGCTAGAAGGTGGGAGCGAACCGGGGAGCTGTTTTTT.

Only one count was recorded for this clonotype. The rearrangement joins TRBV4-3 to TRBJ1-2; 8 nucleotides line up with TRBD1. This CDR3 has 18 amino acids. J was trimmed by 7 bases and V by 0 bases; bases with no gene match: 16. CDR1 is LGHNA and CDR2 is YSLEER in the germline V gene. The DNA for the CDR3 is TGCGCCAGCAGCCAAGAAGGCCCCCCGGACAGGGAACAAAGTGGCTACACCTTC. It encodes CASSQEGPPDREQSGYTF.

This clonotype was detected only a few times. The chain carries TRBV7-2 and TRBJ2-7, with 10 bases identical to TRBD2. The CDR3 length is 16 residues. The V segment lost 5 bases and the J segment 2 bases; nucleotides outside the gene matches: 9. CDR1 and CDR2 from the germline V gene are SGHTA and FQGNSA. The CDR3 bases are TGTGCCAGCAGCAAAGGGGGGGGGACTAGCGCCTACGAGCAGTACTTC. Encoded protein: CASSKGGGTSAYEQYF.

This clonotype has a handful of counts. The chain has TRBV7-2 and TRBJ2-2; maybe TRBD1 (5 bases). The CDR3 covers 14 residues. Trimming took 5 bases from V and 4 from J, leaving 11 bases between them. Germline V gene data show CDR1 as SGHTA and CDR2 as FQGNSA. This CDR3 is CASSPQASTGELFF. The CDR3 DNA reads as TGTGCCAGCAGCCCACAGGCAAGCACCGGGGAGCTGTTTTTT.

The chain's CDR3 is CASSVTLAKNIQYF. Written as DNA, the CDR3 is TGTGCCAGCAGTGTAACGTTAGCCAAAAACATTCAGTACTTC. This rearrangement joins TRBV6-1 to TRBJ2-4, with D hard to call. Trimming pared 4 bases from V and 0 bases from J, leaving 7 bases between. Per the germline V gene, CDR1 is MNHNS and CDR2 is SASEGT. The CDR3 sequence is 14 residues long.

The chain recombines TRBV29-1 with TRBJ2-5; 11 bases fit TRBD2. Trimming removed 1 base from V and 4 bases from J; junction bases left unmatched: 2. From germline, CDR1 is SQVTM and CDR2 ANQGSEA. This CDR3 comprises 14 residues. The CDR3 reads CSVEGLAGGETQYF. CDR3 bases: TGCAGCGTTGAAGGGCTAGCGGGGGGAGAGACCCAGTACTTC.

This chain uses TRBV4-1 with TRBJ2-3; D call uncertain. The CDR3 runs to 16 residues. V was cut by 2 bases and J by 2 bases, with 14 bases left in between. In germline, CDR1 is MGHRA, CDR2 YSYEKL. The CDR3 reads CASSQQGPPATDTQYF. CDR3 bases: TGCGCCAGCAGCCAACAAGGACCCCCGGCCACAGATACGCAGTATTTT.

This clonotype was observed a few times. The V call is TRBV25-1, the J call TRBJ2-7; D call uncertain. There are 11 residues in the CDR3. The V end lost 4 bases, the J end lost 7 bases, and 8 bases lay between the germline ends. Per germline, CDR1 MGHDK and CDR2 SYGVNS. CDR3 coding DNA: TGTGCCAGCAGTGTTGAGTCTGAGCAGTACTTC. It is translated as CASSVESEQYF.

The chain employs TRBV29-1 and TRBJ2-5; D ambiguous. Per germline, CDR1 SQVTM and CDR2 ANQGSEA. The CDR3 consists of 11 residues. V was shortened by 8 bases and J by 1 base, with 8 bases between the two germline ends. The CDR3 DNA sequence: TGCAGCCCCCGATTCCAAGAGACCCAGTACTTC. It translates to CSPRFQETQYF. Filled out from reference TRBV29-1 and TRBJ2-5, the complete variable domain reads SAVISQKPSRDICQRGTSLTIQCQVDSQVTMMFWYRQQPGQSLTLIATANQGSEATYESGFVIDKFPISRPNLTFSTLTVSNMSPEDSSIYLCSPRFQETQYFGPGTRLLVL.

The V and J genes are TRBV5-1 and TRBJ2-1; 9 bases map to TRBD1. CDR3 length: 16 amino acids. Germline V gene lookup returns CDR1 SGHRS and CDR2 YFSETQ. V lost 2 bases, J lost 7 bases, and 10 bases stayed unmatched. The CDR3 here is CASSFGQGRRTNEQFF. The CDR3 DNA reads TGCGCCAGCAGCTTCGGACAGGGGCGTAGGACGAATGAGCAGTTCTTC.

The chain combines TRBV5-1 with TRBJ2-1; D is unclear. The germline V and J ends were trimmed by 2 bases and 3 bases, with 12 bases remaining between them. This CDR3 is 15 amino acids long. Germline loops: CDR1 SGHRS, CDR2 YFSETQ. The CDR3 bases are TGCGCCAGCAGCTTTACCGGCCCCGACTACAATGAGCAGTTCTTC. As protein: CASSFTGPDYNEQFF.

This clonotype came up a few times. This chain links TRBV7-8 with TRBJ2-7; D is perhaps TRBD2 (7 bases). Germline V gene sequence: CDR1 SGHVS, CDR2 FQNEAQ. V lost 3 bases, J lost 6 bases, and 12 bases lay in between. The CDR3 is 13 residues long. The CDR3: CASSLGGAGEQYF. The CDR3 DNA reads as TGTGCCAGCAGCTTGGGGGGGGCTGGCGAGCAGTACTTC. Variable domain in full (rest from reference TRBV7-8 and TRBJ2-7): GAGVSQSPRYKVAKRGQDVALRCDPISGHVSLFWYQQALGQGPEFLTYFQNEAQLDKSGLPSDRFFAERPEGSVSTLKIQRTQQEDSAVYLCASSLGGAGEQYFGPGTRLTVT.

CDR3 sequence: CSGLRGYTQYF. The CDR3 nucleotides read TGCAGTGGTCTCAGGGGATATACGCAGTATTTT. This chain joins TRBV20-1 and TRBJ2-3; maybe TRBD1 (6 bases). V lost 7 bases to trimming and J lost 7 bases, with 12 bases between them. CDR1 and CDR2 from the germline V gene are DFQATT and SNEGSKA (reference sequence). This CDR3 spans 11 amino acids.

This clonotype came up a few times. V usage is TRBV2 and J usage is TRBJ2-7; D call uncertain. V dropped 5 bases and J dropped 3 bases, with 17 bases sitting between them. From germline, CDR1 is SNHLY and CDR2 FYNNEI. The CDR3 runs 15 residues. The CDR3 bases are TGTGCCAGCAGTCGCCGGATGGACCTCGTCTACGAGCAGTACTTC. Residues: CASSRRMDLVYEQYF.

Comment on this clonotype: A read error may produce the germline difference seen at one junction end. V and J are TRBV15 and TRBJ2-3; D may correspond to TRBD1 or TRBD2 (6 bases each). CDR1 and CDR2 (germline): LNHNV, YYDKDF (reference sequence). The CDR3 is 16 residues long. In DNA form, the CDR3 reads TGTACCACCAGCAGTGTGAGGGGGGCTGTCTGGGATACGCAGTATTTT. Translating gives CTTSSVRGAVWDTQYF.

This clonotype was seen at least ten times. The genes are TRBV5-5 and TRBJ2-7; tentatively, D is TRBD2 (6 bases). Trimming took off 4 bases at V and 6 bases at J, with 11 bases between the two ends. The CDR3 is 12 residues long. Looked up from germline, CDR1 is SGHKS and CDR2 is YYEKEE (reference sequence). CDR3 loop: CASSVGGSEQYF. In DNA, the CDR3 is TGTGCCAGCAGCGTCGGGGGTTCCGAGCAGTACTTC.

This clonotype has only a few counts. The gene calls are TRBV29-1 and TRBJ2-1; 8 bases match TRBD1. This CDR3 is 12 amino acids long. V trimming: 7 bases; J trimming: 1 base; junction bases outside the gene matches: 0. The germline V gene has CDR1 SQVTM and CDR2 ANQGSEA. The CDR3 DNA follows: TGCAGCGGGGACAGGTCCTACAATGAGCAGTTCTTC. It codes for CSGDRSYNEQFF.

V gene TRBV6-2 or TRBV6-3 combines with J gene TRBJ1-5; TRBD1 aligns across 7 bases. The CDR3 is 15 amino acids. The germline V gene has CDR1 MNHEY and CDR2 SVGEGT. J was trimmed by 4 bases and V by 4 bases; bases with no gene match: 7. CDR3: CASSSRTGQNQPQHF. For the CDR3, the DNA is TGTGCCAGCAGTTCAAGAACGGGACAGAATCAGCCCCAGCATTTT.

J is TRBJ2-7 and V is TRBV27, with D tentatively TRBD1 (6 bases). V lost 8 bases and J 1 base, leaving 9 bases between the germline ends. CDR1 and CDR2 from the germline V gene are MNHEY and SMNVEV (reference sequence). CDR3 length equals 12 residues. The CDR3 coding sequence is TGTGCCAGCGGGGGCCGATCCTACGAGCAGTACTTC. It codes for CASGGRSYEQYF.

This clonotype appeared a few times. The chain combines TRBV6-2 or TRBV6-3 with TRBJ2-7, with 7 bases matching TRBD1. After removal of 4 bases from V and 2 bases from J, the junction contained 5 bases not matched to a gene. Per the germline V gene, CDR1 is MNHEY and CDR2 is SVGEGT. The CDR3 runs to 14 residues. CDR3 sequence reads: CASSSSDRAYEQYF. The CDR3 coding sequence is TGTGCCAGCAGTTCCTCCGACAGGGCCTACGAGCAGTACTTC.

The chain links TRBV5-1 to TRBJ1-2; the D gene is possibly TRBD1 (5 bases). Germline values: CDR1 SGHRS, CDR2 YFSETQ. This CDR3 spans 16 amino acids. The V end lost 4 bases, the J end lost 6 bases, and 22 bases lay between the germline ends. The CDR3: CASSPQVGARSNGYTF. The CDR3 region has the DNA TGCGCCAGCAGCCCCCAGGTAGGGGCTAGATCGAATGGCTACACCTTC.

This clonotype was observed a few times. This chain connects TRBV20-1 to TRBJ1-2; TRBD1 might be the D (6 bases). Germline values: CDR1 DFQATT, CDR2 SNEGSKA (reference sequence). The CDR3 loop spans 14 amino acids. The V and J ends lost 4 bases and 4 bases respectively, with 16 bases between them. This CDR3 reads CSAIPLEGGYGYTF. DNA for the CDR3: TGCAGTGCTATCCCTTTGGAGGGGGGCTATGGCTACACCTTC.